These 18 T cell receptor beta chains share one sample of origin, sequenced in a study of blood T cells in healthy people across ages. A J-beta primer mix and a sample-barcoded 5' primer were used in a second PCR of roughly 7 to 12 cycles. TCRdb itself ran the 5' RACE reads through MiXCR, one entry per CDR3 protein. The data show approximately 1.5 million distinct CDR3 sequences, around 40% seen once. The source material was blood. The receptors shown here come from a woman aged 18-30 years in good health.

The chain couples TRBV2 to TRBJ2-3; D is perhaps TRBD2 (5 bases). The germline gives CDR1 SNHLY, CDR2 FYNNEI. V was pared by 1 base and J by 5 bases, with 10 bases between. This CDR3 region has 14 residues. The CDR3 protein is CASSEGTRVDTQYF. The CDR3 DNA sequence: TGTGCCAGCAGTGAAGGGACGAGGGTAGATACGCAGTATTTT.

The chain employs TRBV29-1 and TRBJ2-5; possibly TRBD1 or TRBD2 for D (5 bases each). CDR3 length equals 12 residues. V was shortened by 4 bases and J by 11 bases, with 17 bases between the two germline ends. Looked up from germline, CDR1 is SQVTM and CDR2 is ANQGSEA. The CDR3 is CSVGWGNNEQYF. The DNA for the CDR3 is TGCAGCGTTGGTTGGGGGAACAATGAGCAGTACTTC.

This clonotype has just a few counts. J is TRBJ2-1 and V is TRBV27, with 8 nucleotides matching TRBD2. CDR1 and CDR2 from the germline V gene are MNHEY and SMNVEV (reference sequence). The trim removed 6 bases at V and 8 bases at J, leaving 12 bases unmatched. The CDR3 has 15 residues. CDR3 bases: TGTGCCAGCAGACCGGCGGGGGGCGGCGTGGATGAGCAGTTCTTC. The encoded protein is CASRPAGGGVDEQFF.

This chain uses TRBV5-5 with TRBJ2-1, with TRBD1 identical over 7 bases. This CDR3 region has 14 residues. The V gene end was trimmed by 7 bases and the J gene end by 1 base; junction bases not matched to a gene: 5. Germline V gene data show CDR1 as SGHKS and CDR2 as YYEKEE (reference sequence). The CDR3 region is CASGPTGSYNEQFF. CDR3 nucleotide sequence: TGTGCCAGCGGCCCGACAGGGTCCTACAATGAGCAGTTCTTC.

This clonotype has a count of ten or more. This sequence joins TRBV7-8 and TRBJ2-4; D might be TRBD1 (6 bases). The CDR3 sequence is 17 residues long. V was trimmed by 1 base and J by 5 bases, leaving 18 bases between them. From germline, CDR1 is SGHVS and CDR2 FQNEAQ. Here the CDR3 reads CASSLVVTWGRENIQYF. Here the CDR3 DNA reads TGTGCCAGCAGCTTAGTAGTTACCTGGGGGCGAGAAAACATTCAGTACTTC.

This clonotype was counted ten times or more. The J gene is TRBJ2-3, the V gene TRBV7-2, with 7 bases that match TRBD2. Trimming cost V 3 bases and J 4 bases; bases outside gene matches: 10. The CDR3 consists of 16 residues. Per the germline V gene, CDR1 is SGHTA and CDR2 is FQGNSA. The CDR3 protein is CASSFERGVYADTQYF. The CDR3 DNA is TGTGCCAGCAGCTTCGAGCGGGGCGTTTACGCAGATACGCAGTATTTT.

This clonotype was picked up one time. The chain is built from TRBV18 and TRBJ1-1; tentative D call: TRBD1 (5 bases). CDR1 is KGHSH, CDR2 LQKENI, per germline. The V gene lost 5 bases and the J gene lost 3 bases, with 13 bases spanning the gap. CDR3 length: 14 residues. This CDR3 reads CASSRDGRDTEAFF. The CDR3 DNA reads TGTGCCAGCTCAAGGGACGGGAGGGACACTGAAGCTTTCTTT.

This clonotype was detected only a few times. The chain couples TRBV21-1 to TRBJ2-1. TRBV21-1 is recorded as a pseudogene. The CDR3 consists of 15 residues. The CDR3 here is CASSPKLDYYNEQFF. As DNA, the CDR3 is TGTGCCAGCAGCCCAAAGTTGGACTACTATAATGAGCAGTTCTTC.

This clonotype came up a few times. The genes are TRBV9 and TRBJ2-3; the D is unclear. Germline lookup yields CDR1 SGDLS and CDR2 YYNGEE. V lost 0 bases, J lost 6 bases, and 14 bases lay in between. This CDR3 has 15 amino acids. The CDR3 sequence: CASSVGHPNGDTQYF. The CDR3, as DNA: TGTGCCAGCAGCGTAGGACACCCCAATGGGGATACGCAGTATTTT.

J is TRBJ2-4 and V is TRBV30, with 7 nucleotides matching TRBD1. The CDR3 totals 15 residues. V was clipped by 5 bases and J by 2 bases; unmatched bases: 9. CDR1 and CDR2 from the germline V gene are GTSNPN and SVGIG (reference sequence). CDR3 nucleotide sequence: TGTGCCTGGGAGGGCCCGACAGGGACCAAAAACATTCAGTACTTC. The encoded protein is CAWEGPTGTKNIQYF.

This clonotype was seen more than once but under ten times. The V gene is TRBV4-1, the J gene TRBJ2-7, with D possibly called TRBD1 or TRBD2 (5 bases each). V was shortened by 0 bases and J by 2 bases, with 11 bases between the two germline ends. This CDR3 is 15 amino acids long. From germline, CDR1 is MGHRA and CDR2 YSYEKL. CDR3 nucleotide sequence: TGCGCCAGCAGCCAAGAAACGGGACCCACCTACGAGCAGTACTTC. This codes for CASSQETGPTYEQYF.

The chain couples TRBV6-1 to TRBJ2-1; possible D gene TRBD2, 6 bases. There are 17 residues in the CDR3. The germline V gene has CDR1 MNHNS and CDR2 SASEGT. Trimming took 10 bases from V and 6 from J, leaving 28 bases between them. This CDR3 reads CATLLRSGTGEGNEQFF. The CDR3 nucleotides are TGTGCCACCCTTTTGAGATCCGGGACTGGCGAGGGCAATGAGCAGTTCTTC.

The sample holds one count of this clonotype. The chain has TRBV19 and TRBJ2-1; D is unresolved. The V end was cut by 2 bases, the J end by 3 bases, with 8 bases between. CDR1 is LNHDA and CDR2 is SQIVND in the germline V gene (reference sequence). CDR3 length: 14 amino acids. The CDR3 loop reads CASSIQAFYNEQFF. The CDR3 coding sequence is TGTGCCAGTAGTATACAGGCTTTCTACAATGAGCAGTTCTTC.

The chain has TRBV2 and TRBJ1-4; D call uncertain. Trimming left V 2 bases short and J 3 bases short, with 7 bases between. Per the germline V gene, CDR1 is SNHLY and CDR2 is FYNNEI. This CDR3 contains 14 residues. The CDR3 region has the DNA TGTGCCAGCAGTGAACGGCAGCCTAATGAAAAACTGTTTTTT. Its protein is CASSERQPNEKLFF.

The V call is TRBV29-1, the J call TRBJ2-1; 9 bases align to TRBD2. Looked up from germline, CDR1 is SQVTM and CDR2 is ANQGSEA. J lost 6 bases, V lost 2 bases, and 5 bases had no gene match. The CDR3 sequence is 14 residues long. CDR3 region: CSVENSGRGNEQFF. In DNA form, the CDR3 reads TGCAGCGTTGAAAATAGCGGGAGAGGCAATGAGCAGTTCTTC.

The rearrangement links TRBV3-1 to TRBJ2-1; possible D gene TRBD1, 6 bases. Trimming took off 0 bases at V and 5 bases at J, with 20 bases between the two ends. Per the germline V gene, CDR1 is LGHDT and CDR2 is YNNKEL (reference sequence). CDR3 length: 18 amino acids. The CDR3 loop is CASSQDPSRQGKNNEQFF. The DNA for the CDR3 is TGTGCCAGCAGCCAAGATCCGTCGCGCCAGGGGAAGAACAATGAGCAGTTCTTC.

The table lists this clonotype with a few counts. This chain uses TRBV7-9 with TRBJ1-1, with D possibly being TRBD1 (5 bases). Per the germline V gene, CDR1 is SEHNR and CDR2 is FQNEAQ (reference sequence). Between the trimmed V and J ends, which lost 5 bases and 2 bases, there was a span of 9 bases. The CDR3 is 13 residues long. The CDR3 DNA reads as TGTGCCAGCAGCCCCAGGGATAACACTGAAGCTTTCTTT. It codes for CASSPRDNTEAFF.

This clonotype was detected a few times. The CDR3 protein is CASSLRASGLFNEQFF. The DNA of the CDR3 is TGTGCCAGCAGCTTAAGAGCTAGCGGGTTATTTAATGAGCAGTTCTTC. The chain has TRBV7-8 and TRBJ2-1; 8 bases map to TRBD2. Germline V gene sequence: CDR1 SGHVS, CDR2 FQNEAQ. With 2 bases clipped from V and 7 bases from J, the junction kept 10 bases outside the gene matches. This CDR3 has 16 amino acids.